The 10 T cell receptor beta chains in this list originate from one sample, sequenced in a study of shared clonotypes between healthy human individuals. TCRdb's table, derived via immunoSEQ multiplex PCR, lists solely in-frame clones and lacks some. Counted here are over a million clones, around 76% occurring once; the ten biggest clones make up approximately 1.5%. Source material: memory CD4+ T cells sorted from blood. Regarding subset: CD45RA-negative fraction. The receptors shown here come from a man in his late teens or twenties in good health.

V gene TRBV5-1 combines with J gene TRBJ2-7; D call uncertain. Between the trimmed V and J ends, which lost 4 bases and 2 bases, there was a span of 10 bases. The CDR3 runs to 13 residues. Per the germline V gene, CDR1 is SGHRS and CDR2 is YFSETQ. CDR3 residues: CASSPGWTYEQYF. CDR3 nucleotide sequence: TGCGCCAGCAGCCCCGGGTGGACCTACGAGCAGTACTTC.

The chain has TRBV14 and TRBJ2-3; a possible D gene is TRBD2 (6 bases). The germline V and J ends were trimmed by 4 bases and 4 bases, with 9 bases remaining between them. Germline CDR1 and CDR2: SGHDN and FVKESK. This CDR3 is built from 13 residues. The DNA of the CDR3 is TGTGCCAGCAGCCTGGCGGGGTCAGATACGCAGTATTTT. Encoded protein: CASSLAGSDTQYF.

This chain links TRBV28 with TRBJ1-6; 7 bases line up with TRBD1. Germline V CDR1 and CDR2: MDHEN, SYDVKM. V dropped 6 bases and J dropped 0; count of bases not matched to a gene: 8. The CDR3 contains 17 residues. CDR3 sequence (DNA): TGTGCCAGCAGGAAGACAGGGACAAGCTCCTATAATTCACCCCTCCACTTT. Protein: CASRKTGTSSYNSPLHF.

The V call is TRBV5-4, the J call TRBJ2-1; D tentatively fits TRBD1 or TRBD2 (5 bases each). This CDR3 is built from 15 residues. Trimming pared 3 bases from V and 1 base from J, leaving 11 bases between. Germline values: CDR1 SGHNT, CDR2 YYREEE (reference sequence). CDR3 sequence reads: CASSSWDGSYNEQFF. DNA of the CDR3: TGTGCCAGCAGCTCGTGGGACGGGTCCTACAATGAGCAGTTCTTC.

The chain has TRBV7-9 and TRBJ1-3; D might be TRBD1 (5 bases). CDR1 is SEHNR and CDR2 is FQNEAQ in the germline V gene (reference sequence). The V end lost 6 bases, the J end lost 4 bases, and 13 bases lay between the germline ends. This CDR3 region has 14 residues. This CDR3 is CASRPTVAGNTIYF. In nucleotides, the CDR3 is TGTGCCAGCAGACCGACAGTGGCGGGAAACACCATATATTTT.

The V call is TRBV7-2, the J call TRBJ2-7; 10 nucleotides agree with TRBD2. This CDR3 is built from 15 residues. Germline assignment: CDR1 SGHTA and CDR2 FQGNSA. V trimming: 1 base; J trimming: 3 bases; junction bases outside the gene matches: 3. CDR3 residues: CASSLDSGGFYEQYF. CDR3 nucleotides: TGTGCCAGCAGCTTAGATAGCGGGGGGTTCTACGAGCAGTACTTC.

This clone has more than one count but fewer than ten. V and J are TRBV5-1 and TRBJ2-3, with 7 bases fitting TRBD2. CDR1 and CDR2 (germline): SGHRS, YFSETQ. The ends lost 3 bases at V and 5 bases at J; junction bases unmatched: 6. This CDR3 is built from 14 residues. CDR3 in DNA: TGCGCCAGCAGCTGGGGGACTACTGGAGATACGCAGTATTTT. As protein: CASSWGTTGDTQYF.

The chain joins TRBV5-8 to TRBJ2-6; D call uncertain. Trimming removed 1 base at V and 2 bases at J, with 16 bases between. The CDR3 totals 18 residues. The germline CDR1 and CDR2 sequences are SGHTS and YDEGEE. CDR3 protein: CASSLLNRVSAGANVLTF. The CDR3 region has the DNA TGTGCCAGCAGCTTGTTAAATAGGGTTTCAGCTGGGGCCAACGTCCTGACTTTC.

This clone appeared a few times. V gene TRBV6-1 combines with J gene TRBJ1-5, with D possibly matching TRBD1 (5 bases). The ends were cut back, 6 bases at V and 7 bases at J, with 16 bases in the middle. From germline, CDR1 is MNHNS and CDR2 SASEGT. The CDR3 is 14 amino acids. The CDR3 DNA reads TGTGCCAGCAGCCTTGGGTCCGGGGGGCAGCCCCAGCATTTT. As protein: CASSLGSGGQPQHF.

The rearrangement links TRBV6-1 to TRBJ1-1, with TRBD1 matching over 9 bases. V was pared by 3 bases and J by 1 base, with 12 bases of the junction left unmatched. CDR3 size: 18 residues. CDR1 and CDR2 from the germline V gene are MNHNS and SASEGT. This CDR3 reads CASSDTIGDRVRNTEAFF. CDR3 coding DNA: TGTGCCAGCAGTGACACTATAGGGGACAGGGTAAGGAACACTGAAGCTTTCTTT.